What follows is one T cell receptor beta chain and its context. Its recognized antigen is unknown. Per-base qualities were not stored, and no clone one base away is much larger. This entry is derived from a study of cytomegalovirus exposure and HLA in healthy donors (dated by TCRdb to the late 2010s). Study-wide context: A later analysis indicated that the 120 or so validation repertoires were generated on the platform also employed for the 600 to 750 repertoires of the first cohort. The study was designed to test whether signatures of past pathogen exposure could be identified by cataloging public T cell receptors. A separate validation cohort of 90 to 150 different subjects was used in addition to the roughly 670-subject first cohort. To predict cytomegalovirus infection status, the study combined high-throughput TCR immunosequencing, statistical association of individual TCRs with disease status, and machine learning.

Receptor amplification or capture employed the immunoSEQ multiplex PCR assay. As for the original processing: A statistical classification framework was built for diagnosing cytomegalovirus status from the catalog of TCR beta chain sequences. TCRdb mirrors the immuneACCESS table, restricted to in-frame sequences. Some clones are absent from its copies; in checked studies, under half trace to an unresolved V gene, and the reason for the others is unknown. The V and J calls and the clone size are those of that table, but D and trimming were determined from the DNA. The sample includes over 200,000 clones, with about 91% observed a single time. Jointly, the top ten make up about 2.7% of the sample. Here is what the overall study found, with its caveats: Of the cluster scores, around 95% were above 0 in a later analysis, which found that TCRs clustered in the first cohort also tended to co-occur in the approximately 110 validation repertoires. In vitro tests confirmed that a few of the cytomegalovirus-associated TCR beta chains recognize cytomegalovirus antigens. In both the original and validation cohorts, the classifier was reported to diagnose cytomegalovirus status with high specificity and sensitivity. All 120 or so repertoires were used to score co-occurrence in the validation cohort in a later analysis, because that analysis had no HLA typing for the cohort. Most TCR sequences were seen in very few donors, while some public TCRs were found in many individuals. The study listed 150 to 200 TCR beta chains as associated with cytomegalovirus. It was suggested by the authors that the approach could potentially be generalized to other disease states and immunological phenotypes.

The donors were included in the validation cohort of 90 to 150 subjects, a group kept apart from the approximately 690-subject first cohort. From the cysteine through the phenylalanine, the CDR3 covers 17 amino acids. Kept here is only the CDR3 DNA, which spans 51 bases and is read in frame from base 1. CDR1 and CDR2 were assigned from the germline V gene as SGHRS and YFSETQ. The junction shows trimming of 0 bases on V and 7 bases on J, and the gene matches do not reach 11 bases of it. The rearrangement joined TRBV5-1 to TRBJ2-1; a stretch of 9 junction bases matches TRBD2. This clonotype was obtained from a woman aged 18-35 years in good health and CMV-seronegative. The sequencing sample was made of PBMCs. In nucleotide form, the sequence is TGCGCCAGCAGCTTGGAACCCGGGCTAGCGGGATTTAATGAGCAGTTCTTC. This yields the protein CASSLEPGLAGFNEQFF. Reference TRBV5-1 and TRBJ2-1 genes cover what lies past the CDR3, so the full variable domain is KAGVTQTPRYLIKTRGQQVTLSCSPISGHRSVSWYQQTPGQGLQFLFEYFSETQRNKGNFPGRFSGRQFSNSRSEMNVSTLELGDSALYLCASSLEPGLAGFNEQFFGPGTRLTVL.